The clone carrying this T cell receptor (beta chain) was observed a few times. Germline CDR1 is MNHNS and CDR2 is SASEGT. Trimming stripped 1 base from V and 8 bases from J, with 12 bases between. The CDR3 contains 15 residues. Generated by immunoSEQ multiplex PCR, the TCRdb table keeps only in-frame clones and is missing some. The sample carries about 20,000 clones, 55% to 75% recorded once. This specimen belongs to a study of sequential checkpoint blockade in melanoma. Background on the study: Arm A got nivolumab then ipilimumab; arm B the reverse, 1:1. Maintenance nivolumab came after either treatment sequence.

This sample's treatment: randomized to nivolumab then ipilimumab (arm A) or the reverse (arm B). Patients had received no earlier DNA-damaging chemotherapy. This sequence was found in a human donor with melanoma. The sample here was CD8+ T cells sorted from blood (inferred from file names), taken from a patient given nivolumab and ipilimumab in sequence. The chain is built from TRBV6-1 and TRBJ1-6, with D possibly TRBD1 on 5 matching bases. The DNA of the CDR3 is TGTGCCAGCAGTGAAGGCGCAGGGTTTTATTCACCCCTCCACTTT. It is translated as CASSEGAGFYSPLHF.